These T cell receptor beta chains were read from a single sample in a study of shared clonotypes between healthy human individuals. Using immunoSEQ multiplex PCR, the repertoire was profiled, and TCRdb retains in-frame clones only, with some absent. Of approximately 530,000 clones listed, about 96% are singletons. Input material: naive CD4+ T cells sorted from blood. All receptors derive from a woman aged 25 to 39 in good health. The CDR3 runs from the conserved cysteine through the conserved F or W. A D gene is named only where the DNA matches it firmly. Only part of the rows carry a size: once, few, many, or a class if the clone is expanded.

.	TRBV28	TRBJ2-7	15	.	TGTGCCAGCAACGACCGGGACCGCCGCTCCTACGAGCAGTACTTC	CASNDRDRRSYEQYF
.	TRBV19	TRBJ1-1	15	.	TGTGCCAGTAGTGGATGGCGACGGGAGAACACTGAAGCTTTCTTT	CASSGWRRENTEAFF
.	TRBV10-3	TRBJ2-3	15	.	TGTGCCATCAGTGAACCCCAGAGGGTGTCAGATACGCAGTATTTT	CAISEPQRVSDTQYF
TRBD1	TRBV28	TRBJ1-1	15	.	TGTGCCAGCAGAGGGACAGGGGGAATGGGCACTGAAGCTTTCTTT	CASRGTGGMGTEAFF
TRBD1	TRBV5-6	TRBJ1-5	14	.	TGTGCCAGCAGCGTCACAGGGGGGGGTCAGCCCCAGCATTTT	CASSVTGGGQPQHF
TRBD2	TRBV5-4	TRBJ2-2	16	.	TGTGCCAGCAGCCCAGGACTAGCGGGAGGCACCGGGGAGCTGTTTTTT	CASSPGLAGGTGELFF
.	TRBV7-6	TRBJ2-1	17	.	TGTGCCAGCAGCCCGAGGGACGGGGCACGCTCCTACAATGAGCAGTTCTTC	CASSPRDGARSYNEQFF
.	TRBV19	TRBJ2-5	15	.	TGTGCCAGTAGCGCCCCCGGGACCGAGAGAGAGACCCAGTACTTC	CASSAPGTERETQYF
.	TRBV23-1	TRBJ2-1	17	.	TGCGCCAGCAGTCAATCAATTAGAGGGGCTTTCTACAATGAGCAGTTCTTC	CASSQSIRGAFYNEQFF
.	TRBV6-1	TRBJ1-2	15	.	TGTGCCAGCAGTGAAGGGGTGCGACATCCCTATGGCTACACCTTC	CASSEGVRHPYGYTF
.	TRBV14	TRBJ1-2	14	.	TGTGCCAGCAGCCAGAGGGACGGAAACTATGGCTACACCTTC	CASSQRDGNYGYTF
.	TRBV4-1	TRBJ2-7	16	once	TGCGCCAGCAGCCAAGGCCTGGGAAGCGGCTCCTACGAGCAGTACTTC	CASSQGLGSGSYEQYF
.	TRBV6-5	TRBJ2-5	15	.	TGTGCCAGCAGTTACTCAGGCAGGGTACGGGAGACCCAGTACTTC	CASSYSGRVRETQYF
TRBD1	TRBV23-1	TRBJ2-7	13	few	TGCGCCAGCTCACCCCCCGACAGGGATGAGCAGTACTTC	CASSPPDRDEQYF
.	TRBV18	TRBJ1-5	16	once	TGTGCCAGCTCACCAGCTCTCAGGGATAGCAATCAGCCCCAGCATTTT	CASSPALRDSNQPQHF
.	TRBV30	TRBJ2-5	12	once	TGTGCCTGGAGTCAACAAGGAGAGACCCAGTACTTC	CAWSQQGETQYF
.	TRBV7-2	TRBJ2-1	16	.	TGTGCCAGCAGGAGAATCGCGGAGAGCTCCTACAATGAGCAGTTCTTC	CASRRIAESSYNEQFF
TRBD1	TRBV28	TRBJ1-1	18	.	TGTGCCAGCAGTTGGGGGGACAGGGTAATTCGGAGGAACACTGAAGCTTTCTTT	CASSWGDRVIRRNTEAFF
.	TRBV19	TRBJ2-1	13	.	TGTGCCAGTAGTATTCCCGAGGTCAATGAGCAGTTCTTC	CASSIPEVNEQFF
.	TRBV5-4	TRBJ2-7	11	few	TGTGCCAGCAGCTCCTCCTACGAGCAGTACTTC	CASSSSYEQYF
TRBD2	TRBV11-2	TRBJ2-7	17	.	TGTGCCAGCAGCTTCACCCGGACTAGCGGGATAATTTACGAGCAGTACTTC	CASSFTRTSGIIYEQYF
TRBD2	TRBV7-9	TRBJ2-7	17	.	TGTGCCAGCAGCCTTAGCCCGGGACTAGCGGGATCCTACGAGCAGTACTTC	CASSLSPGLAGSYEQYF
.	TRBV5-1	TRBJ1-5	14	.	TGCGCCAGCAGCTTGTCCCCGGGCAATCAGCCCCAGCATTTT	CASSLSPGNQPQHF
.	TRBV7-2	TRBJ2-7	14	.	TGTGCCAGCAGCTTAGAGGGGGGAGGTCTTAGGCAGTACTTC	CASSLEGGGLRQYF
.	TRBV7-8	TRBJ1-1	14	once	TGTGCCAGCAGCCCGTGGGAAGGGAGCACTGAAGCTTTCTTT	CASSPWEGSTEAFF
.	TRBV7-9	TRBJ2-2	16	.	TGTGCCAGCAGCTTACGGGCTCCCCTTTGGACCGGGGAGCTGTTTTTT	CASSLRAPLWTGELFF
TRBD1	TRBV10-3	TRBJ2-5	13	.	TGTGCCATGGGACAGGGGCTACAAGAGACCCAGTACTTC	CAMGQGLQETQYF
TRBD1	TRBV11-2	TRBJ1-5	16	.	TGTGCCAGCAGCACCAGGACAGGGCGGGCCGATCAGCCCCAGCATTTT	CASSTRTGRADQPQHF
TRBD2	TRBV7-3	TRBJ2-5	16	.	TGTGCCAGCAGCACCGGGACTAGCGGGGTACAAGAGACCCAGTACTTC	CASSTGTSGVQETQYF
TRBD1	TRBV27	TRBJ2-7	13	.	TGTGCCAGCAGTCACGGGACAGCCTACGAGCAGTACTTC	CASSHGTAYEQYF
.	TRBV28	TRBJ2-3	15	.	TGTGCCAGCACCCAGACCGACGGTAGCACAGATACGCAGTATTTT	CASTQTDGSTDTQYF
.	TRBV7-2	TRBJ1-5	13	.	TGTGCCAGCAGCTTATCTGGGTCTCAGCCCCAGCATTTT	CASSLSGSQPQHF
TRBD1	TRBV6-5	TRBJ2-7	14	.	TGTGCCAGCAGTTACGGACAGGGGGCGTACGAGCAGTACTTC	CASSYGQGAYEQYF
TRBD1	TRBV19	TRBJ2-5	15	once	TGTGCCAGTAACGACGTCGGACAGGCCCAAGAGACCCAGTACTTC	CASNDVGQAQETQYF
TRBD2	TRBV5-4	TRBJ2-7	14	.	TGTGCCAGCAGCCGTCGGGGGGGGGTCGACGAGCAGTACTTC	CASSRRGGVDEQYF
.	TRBV6-5	TRBJ1-4	14	.	TGTGCCAGCAGTTACTCAGGGGGTGGTGAAAAACTGTTTTTT	CASSYSGGGEKLFF
.	TRBV5-1	TRBJ1-5	16	.	TGCGCCAGCAGCTTGGTAGGTTCTTTTAGCAATCAGCCCCAGCATTTT	CASSLVGSFSNQPQHF
.	TRBV6-6	TRBJ1-2	13	once	TGTGCCAGCAGAGAGGACGGAAACTATGGCTACACCTTC	CASREDGNYGYTF
TRBD1	TRBV28	TRBJ1-5	17	.	TGTGCCAGCCGCTGGACAGGGAGGAAGACCCTCAATCAGCCCCAGCATTTT	CASRWTGRKTLNQPQHF
.	TRBV5-4	TRBJ1-5	17	.	TGTGCCAGCAGCTTGGGGCCACCAAATCGGAGCAATCAGCCCCAGCATTTT	CASSLGPPNRSNQPQHF
.	TRBV28	TRBJ2-4	15	.	TGTGCCAGCAGTTTGCGACAGCTAGCCAAAAACATTCAGTACTTC	CASSLRQLAKNIQYF
.	TRBV7-9	TRBJ1-4	15	.	TGTGCCAGCAGCTTAGCCTTGGGCTTTGATGAAAAACTGTTTTTT	CASSLALGFDEKLFF
.	TRBV14	TRBJ2-7	12	.	TGTGCCAGCAGCCAGGGCTCCTACGAGCAGTACTTC	CASSQGSYEQYF
TRBD1	TRBV7-7	TRBJ2-5	13	.	TGTGCCAGCAGCCCGACAGGGATGGAGACCCAGTACTTC	CASSPTGMETQYF
.	TRBV27	TRBJ2-3	14	.	TGTGCCTCCTCGTTAGCGGCAAGCACAGATACGCAGTATTTT	CASSLAASTDTQYF
.	TRBV10-3	TRBJ2-7	15	.	TGTGCCATCAGTGACGGAGCTAGATTACTCTACGAGCAGTACTTC	CAISDGARLLYEQYF
.	TRBV7-2	TRBJ2-2	14	.	TGTGCCAGCAGAAACCAGGGGGAGGGCGGGGAGCTGTTTTTT	CASRNQGEGGELFF